These 8 T cell receptor beta chains were all obtained from the same sample, sequenced in a study of shared clonotypes between healthy human individuals. The naive CD8 subset, CD45RO-negative cells positively selected for CCR7, excluded terminally differentiated effector memory CD45RA+ cells. Libraries were prepared by immunoSEQ multiplex PCR; TCRdb keeps only in-frame clonotypes and omits some of them. Of millions of clones in the sample, less than 95% are singletons; the top ten hold about 1.1%. The source material was naive CD8+ T cells sorted from blood. The origin of the receptors is a young man in good health.

The chain employs TRBV7-9 and TRBJ2-7; 9 bases align to TRBD1. V lost 5 bases, J lost 0 bases, and 5 bases stayed unmatched. Germline CDR1 is SEHNR and CDR2 is FQNEAQ (reference sequence). This CDR3 comprises 15 residues. For the CDR3, the DNA is TGTGCCAGCAGCCCCGGACAGGGGTCCTCCTACGAGCAGTACTTC. It codes for CASSPGQGSSYEQYF.

The genes are TRBV6-7 and TRBJ1-1; D is possibly TRBD1 (5 bases). TRBV6-7 is an ORF; its function is uncertain. The V end lost 2 bases, the J end lost 2 bases, and 18 bases lay between the germline ends. There are 17 residues in the CDR3. The DNA of the CDR3 is TGTGCCAGCAGTTACCCCCCTTGGGCCAGGGACAACACTGAAGCTTTCTTT. This encodes CASSYPPWARDNTEAFF.

The rearrangement joins TRBV10-1 to TRBJ2-5; TRBD2 matches at 13 bases. Germline values: CDR1 WNHNN, CDR2 SYGVQD (reference sequence). V gave up 6 bases and J gave up 2 bases; unmatched junction bases: 15. This CDR3 spans 19 amino acids. The CDR3 is CASSALERLAGGWQETQYF. In DNA form, the CDR3 reads TGCGCCAGCAGCGCCCTGGAGAGACTAGCGGGAGGTTGGCAAGAGACCCAGTACTTC.

This sequence joins TRBV4-1 and TRBJ1-5; TRBD1 matches at 8 bases. Germline CDR1 is MGHRA and CDR2 is YSYEKL. This CDR3 spans 15 amino acids. Germline trimming cut 0 bases from V and 6 bases from J; bases unmatched to any gene: 4. The DNA of the CDR3 is TGCGCCAGCAGCCAAGAAGGACAGGGAAGTCAGCCCCAGCATTTT. Translating gives CASSQEGQGSQPQHF.

This chain links TRBV7-2 with TRBJ2-1; D gene ambiguous. Germline CDR1 reads SGHTA; CDR2 reads FQGNSA. The CDR3 loop spans 12 amino acids. The V end was cut by 2 bases, the J end by 8 bases, with 7 bases between. This chain's CDR3 is CASSLRHDEQFF. CDR3 nucleotide sequence: TGTGCCAGCAGCTTACGGCATGATGAGCAGTTCTTC. Full variable domain (outside the CDR3, taken from reference TRBV7-2 and TRBJ2-1): GAGVSQSPSNKVTEKGKDVELRCDPISGHTALYWYRQSLGQGLEFLIYFQGNSAPDKSGLPSDRFSAERTGGSVSTLTIQRTQQEDSAVYLCASSLRHDEQFFGPGTRLTVL.

The rearrangement uses TRBV13 and TRBJ2-7; 8 bases are shared with TRBD2. Trimming took 4 bases from V and 4 from J; bases not matched to a gene: 15. The CDR3 length is 17 residues. Germline CDR1 is PRHDT and CDR2 is FYEKMQ (reference sequence). CDR3 sequence reads: CASSSRTGRGEVYEQYF. The CDR3, as DNA: TGTGCCAGCAGCTCCCGCACCGGGCGGGGGGAGGTATACGAGCAGTACTTC.

In nucleotides, the CDR3 is TGTGCCAGCAGCATCGGACGGTTTAGCACAGATACGCAGTATTTT. Residues: CASSIGRFSTDTQYF. The V and J genes are TRBV5-8 and TRBJ2-3; unclear D gene. The germline V gene encodes CDR1 SGHTS and CDR2 YDEGEE. V lost 4 bases, J lost 0 bases, and 12 bases lay in between. The length of the CDR3 is 15 residues.

This clone was found once. The chain combines TRBV6-1 with TRBJ1-4, with a possible D match to TRBD1 (5 bases). From germline, CDR1 is MNHNS and CDR2 SASEGT. Between the trimmed V and J ends, which lost 4 bases and 6 bases, there was a span of 24 bases. The CDR3 is made up of 18 amino acids. DNA for the CDR3: TGTGCCAGCAGTGCGACCCTCTGGGCCTGGGGGAGAGATGAAAAACTGTTTTTT. This codes for CASSATLWAWGRDEKLFF.